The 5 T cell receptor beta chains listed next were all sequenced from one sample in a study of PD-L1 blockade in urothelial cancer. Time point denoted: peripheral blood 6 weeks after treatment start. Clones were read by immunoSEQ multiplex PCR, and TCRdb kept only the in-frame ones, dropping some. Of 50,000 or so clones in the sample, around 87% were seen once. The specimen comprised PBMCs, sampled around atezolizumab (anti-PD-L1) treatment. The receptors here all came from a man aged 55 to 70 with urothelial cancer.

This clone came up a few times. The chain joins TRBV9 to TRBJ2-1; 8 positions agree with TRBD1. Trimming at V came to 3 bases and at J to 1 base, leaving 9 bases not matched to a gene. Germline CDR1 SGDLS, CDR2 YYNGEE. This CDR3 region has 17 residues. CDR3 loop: CASSGAGQGRSYNEQFF. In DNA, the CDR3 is TGTGCCAGCAGCGGGGCCGGACAGGGTCGGTCCTACAATGAGCAGTTCTTC.

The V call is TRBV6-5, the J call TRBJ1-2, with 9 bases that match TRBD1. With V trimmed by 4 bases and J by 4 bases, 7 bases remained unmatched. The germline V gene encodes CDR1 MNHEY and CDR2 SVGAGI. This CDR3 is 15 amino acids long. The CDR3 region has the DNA TGTGCCAGCAGTTTTGGGACAGGGTCAGGCTATGGCTACACCTTC. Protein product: CASSFGTGSGYGYTF.

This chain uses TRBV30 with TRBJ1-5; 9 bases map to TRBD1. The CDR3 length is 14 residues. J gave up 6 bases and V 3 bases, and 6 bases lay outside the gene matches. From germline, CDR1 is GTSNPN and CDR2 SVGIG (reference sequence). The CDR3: CAWSPGQGGQPQHF. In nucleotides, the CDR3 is TGTGCCTGGAGCCCGGGACAGGGCGGTCAGCCCCAGCATTTT.

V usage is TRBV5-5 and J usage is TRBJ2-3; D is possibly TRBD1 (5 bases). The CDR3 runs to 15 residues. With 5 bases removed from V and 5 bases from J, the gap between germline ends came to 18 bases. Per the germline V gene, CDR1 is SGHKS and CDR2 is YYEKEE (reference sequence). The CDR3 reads CASRTAGAWGDTQYF. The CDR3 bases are TGTGCCAGCAGGACAGCCGGAGCTTGGGGAGATACGCAGTATTTT.

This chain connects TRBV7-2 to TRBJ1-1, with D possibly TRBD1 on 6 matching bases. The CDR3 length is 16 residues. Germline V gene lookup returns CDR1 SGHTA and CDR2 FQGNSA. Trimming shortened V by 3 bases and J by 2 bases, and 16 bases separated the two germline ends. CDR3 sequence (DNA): TGTGCCAGCAGCTTGGTCGGACAGACCACTAACACTGAAGCTTTCTTT. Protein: CASSLVGQTTNTEAFF.